This T cell receptor beta chain is drawn from a study of cytomegalovirus exposure and HLA in healthy donors. General study points: Certain sequence variants were highly shared and formed a cluster, and this cluster was likely a sequencing artifact.

The germline CDR1 and CDR2 sequences are MDHEN and SYDVKM. This CDR3 is built from 17 residues. V was pared by 3 bases and J by 5 bases, with 11 bases of the junction left unmatched. PCR involved 60 Vbeta and 13 Jbeta primers. Source study methods: A follow-up analysis tallied around 76 million unique TCR beta chains, approximately 10 million shared. Sequenced by immunoSEQ multiplex PCR; TCRdb stores in-frame clones only, minus some. Clonal size and the V and J genes are those of that table, whereas D and trimming came from the DNA. The table includes around 120,000 clones, over 60% detected once. Of note for this clone: Its antigen is currently unknown.

J is TRBJ2-3 and V is TRBV28; 10 bases line up with TRBD2. This receptor was identified in a human donor in good health. The sequencing sample was made of PBMCs. CDR3 amino acids: CASSLVSAGGPRDTQYF. The CDR3 DNA sequence: TGTGCCAGCAGTTTGGTCTCAGCGGGAGGGCCTAGAGATACGCAGTATTTT. The variable domain in full, with the rest retrieved from reference TRBV28 and TRBJ2-3, is DVKVTQSSRYLVKRTGEKVFLECVQDMDHENMFWYRQDPGLGLRLIYFSYDVKMKEKGDIPEGYSVSREKKERFSLILESASTNQTSMYLCASSLVSAGGPRDTQYFGPGTRLTVL.